Listed here is a single T cell receptor beta chain. Its antigen remains unidentified. The germline V gene encodes CDR1 SGHTS and CDR2 YDEGEE. The CDR3 has 13 amino acids. Trimming removed 3 bases from V and 3 bases from J, with 9 bases in between. The sample is drawn from a study of cytomegalovirus exposure and HLA in healthy donors. Overall study results and limits: In most subjects, TCR beta sequences reportedly gave accurate predictions of HLA-A and HLA-B alleles.

The PCR was carried out with 60 Vbeta primers and 13 Jbeta primers. Clones were read by immunoSEQ multiplex PCR, and TCRdb kept only the in-frame ones, dropping some. The sample gives about 85,000 clones, roughly 70% of which show up once; about 2% is in the top ten. V and J are TRBV5-8 and TRBJ1-1, with a weak D call TRBD1 (6 bases). This sequence originates from a man aged 30 to 39 in good health and CMV-seronegative. Source material: PBMCs. The CDR3 loop is CASSYRTDTEAFF. The CDR3 DNA is TGTGCCAGCAGCTACCGGACAGACACTGAAGCTTTCTTT.